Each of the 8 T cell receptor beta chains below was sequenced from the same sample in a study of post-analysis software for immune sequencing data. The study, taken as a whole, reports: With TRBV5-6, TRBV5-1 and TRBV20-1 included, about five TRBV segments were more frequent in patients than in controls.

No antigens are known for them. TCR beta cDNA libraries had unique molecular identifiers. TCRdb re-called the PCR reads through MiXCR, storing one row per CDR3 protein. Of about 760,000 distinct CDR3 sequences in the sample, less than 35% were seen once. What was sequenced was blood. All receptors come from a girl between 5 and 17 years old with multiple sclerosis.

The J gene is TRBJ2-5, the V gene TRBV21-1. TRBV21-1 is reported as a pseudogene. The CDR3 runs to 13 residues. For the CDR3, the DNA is TGTGCCAGCAGCATAAGCAGCGTCGGGACCCAGTACTTC. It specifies CASSISSVGTQYF.

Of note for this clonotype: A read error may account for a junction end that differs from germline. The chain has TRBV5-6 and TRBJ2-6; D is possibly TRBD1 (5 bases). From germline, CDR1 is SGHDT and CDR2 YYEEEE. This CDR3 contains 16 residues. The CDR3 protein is CASSFVRVSGADVLTF. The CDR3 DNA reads TGTGCCAGCAGCTTCGTCAGGGTTTCTGGGGCCGACGTCCTGACTTTC.

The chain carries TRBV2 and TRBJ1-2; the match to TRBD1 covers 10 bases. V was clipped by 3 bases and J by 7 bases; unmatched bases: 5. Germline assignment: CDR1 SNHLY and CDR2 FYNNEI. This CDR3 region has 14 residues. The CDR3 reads CASSETGGRGGYTF. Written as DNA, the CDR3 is TGTGCCAGCAGTGAGACAGGGGGCCGAGGTGGCTACACCTTC.

CDR3 nucleotide sequence: TGCAGTGCTTCGGGGGCTAGCGGGGGTTTTGGAGAGACCCAGTTCTTC. As protein: CSASGASGGFGETQFF. The rearrangement joins TRBV20-1 to TRBJ2-1, with TRBD2 matching over 10 bases. The germline CDR1 and CDR2 sequences are DFQATT and SNEGSKA (reference sequence). The CDR3 is 16 amino acids. J gave up 13 bases and V 5 bases, and 20 bases lay outside the gene matches.

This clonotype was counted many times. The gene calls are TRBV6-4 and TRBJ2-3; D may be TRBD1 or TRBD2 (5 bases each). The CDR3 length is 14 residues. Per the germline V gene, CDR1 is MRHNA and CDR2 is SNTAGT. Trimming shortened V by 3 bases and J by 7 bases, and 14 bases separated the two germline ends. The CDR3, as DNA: TGTGCCAGCAGTGATGGGACCAACAGTCATACGCAGTATTTT. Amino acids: CASSDGTNSHTQYF.

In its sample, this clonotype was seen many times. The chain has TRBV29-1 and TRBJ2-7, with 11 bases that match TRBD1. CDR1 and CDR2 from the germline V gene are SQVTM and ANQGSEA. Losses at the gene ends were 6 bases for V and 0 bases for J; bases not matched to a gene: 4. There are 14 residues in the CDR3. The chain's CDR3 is CSVEGQGDSYEQYF. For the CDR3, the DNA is TGCAGCGTAGAGGGACAGGGGGACTCCTACGAGCAGTACTTC.

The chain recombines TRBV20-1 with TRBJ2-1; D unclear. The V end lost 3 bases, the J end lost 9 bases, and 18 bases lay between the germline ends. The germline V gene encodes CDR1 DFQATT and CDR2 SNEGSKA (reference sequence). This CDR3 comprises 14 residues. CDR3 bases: TGCAGTGCTAGGGCCAGTATGAAATTCGGTGAGCAGTTCTTC. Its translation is CSARASMKFGEQFF.

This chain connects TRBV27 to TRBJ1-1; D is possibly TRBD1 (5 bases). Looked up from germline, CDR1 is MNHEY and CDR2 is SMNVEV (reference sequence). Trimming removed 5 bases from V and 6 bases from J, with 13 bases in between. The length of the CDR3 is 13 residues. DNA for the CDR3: TGTGCCAGCAGTCTGGGACCGACATCTGAAGCTTTCTTT. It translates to CASSLGPTSEAFF.